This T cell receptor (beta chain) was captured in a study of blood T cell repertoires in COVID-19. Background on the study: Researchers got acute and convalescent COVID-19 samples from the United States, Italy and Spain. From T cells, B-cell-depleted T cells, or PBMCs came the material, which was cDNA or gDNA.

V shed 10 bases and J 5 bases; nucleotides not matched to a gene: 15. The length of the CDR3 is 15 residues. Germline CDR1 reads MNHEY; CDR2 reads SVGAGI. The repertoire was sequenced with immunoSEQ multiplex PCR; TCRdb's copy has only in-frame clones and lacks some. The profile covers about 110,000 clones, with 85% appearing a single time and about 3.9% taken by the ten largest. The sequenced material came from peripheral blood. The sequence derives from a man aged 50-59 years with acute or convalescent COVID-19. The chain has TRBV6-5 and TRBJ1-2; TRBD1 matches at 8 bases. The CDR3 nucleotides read TGTGCCACCTTGAGCGGGACAGGTTATTGGTATGGCTACACCTTC. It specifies CATLSGTGYWYGYTF.